The 32 T cell receptor beta chains in this list originate from one sample, sequenced in a study of graft-versus-host responses after intestinal transplantation. Sequenced by immunoSEQ multiplex PCR; TCRdb stores in-frame clones only, minus some. Here the sample spans almost 30,000 clones, around four fifths being singletons. Researchers processed graft tissue to release intraepithelial and lamina propria lymphocytes. Sequences were derived from ileum tissue, sampled 98 days after intestinal transplantation. The receptors were sampled from a human patient who received an intestinal transplant, so some T cells may come from the graft donor.

The chain links TRBV19 to TRBJ2-5; D not resolved. Trimming took 5 bases from V and 0 from J, leaving 7 bases between them. Germline V gene sequence: CDR1 LNHDA, CDR2 SQIVND (reference sequence). The CDR3 has 13 amino acids. The CDR3 DNA follows: TGTGCCAGTAGTGTGGCGAACCAAGAGACCCAGTACTTC. Amino acids: CASSVANQETQYF.

V gene TRBV6-1 combines with J gene TRBJ1-6; TRBD1 is a possible D gene (5 bases). Trimming cost V 6 bases and J 2 bases, with 8 bases left between them. CDR3 length equals 14 residues. Germline values: CDR1 MNHNS, CDR2 SASEGT. As DNA, the CDR3 is TGTGCCAGCAGCCAGACAGCCTATAATTCACCCCTCCACTTT. This encodes CASSQTAYNSPLHF.

The chain links TRBV4-1 to TRBJ2-1, with D possibly matching TRBD2 (6 bases). Germline V CDR1 and CDR2: MGHRA, YSYEKL. V shed 2 bases and J shed 3 bases, with 17 bases lying between them. This CDR3 has 17 residues. The CDR3 protein is CASSQTWRESVYNEQFF. The CDR3 DNA reads as TGCGCCAGCAGCCAAACATGGAGGGAGAGCGTCTACAATGAGCAGTTCTTC.

V gene TRBV30 combines with J gene TRBJ2-3; no definite D call. V was pared by 2 bases and J by 2 bases, with 11 bases between. The CDR3 consists of 14 residues. Germline V gene lookup returns CDR1 GTSNPN and CDR2 SVGIG (reference sequence). For the CDR3, the DNA is TGTGCCTGGAGTCGCGGTTTTCTCACAGATACGCAGTATTTT. Translation: CAWSRGFLTDTQYF.

The chain has TRBV7-9 and TRBJ2-1; 7 positions agree with TRBD2. The CDR3 is 13 amino acids. Germline assignment: CDR1 SEHNR and CDR2 FQNEAQ (reference sequence). Unmatched junction bases numbered 10, after V lost 3 bases and J lost 14 bases. CDR3 DNA: TGTGCCAGCAGCTTTACCGGACTAGTATTTGAGTTCTTC. Translated, it gives CASSFTGLVFEFF.

V usage is TRBV9 and J usage is TRBJ1-1, with 7 positions matching TRBD1. CDR1 is SGDLS, CDR2 YYNGEE, per germline. The V segment lost 3 bases and the J segment 11 bases; nucleotides outside the gene matches: 7. The CDR3 is made up of 12 amino acids. CDR3 in DNA: TGTGCCAGCAGCGACGGACAGGCGAAGGCTTTCTTT. Translating it yields CASSDGQAKAFF.

This rearrangement joins TRBV9 to TRBJ2-1; D might be TRBD1 (6 bases). This CDR3 has 16 amino acids. Germline loops: CDR1 SGDLS, CDR2 YYNGEE. Between the trimmed V and J ends, which lost 0 bases and 4 bases, there was a span of 14 bases. CDR3 bases: TGTGCCAGCAGCGTAGCTGGGGGCTCAGCTTACAATGAGCAGTTCTTC. Its protein is CASSVAGGSAYNEQFF.

This clone is medium-sized (0.01 to 0.1%) within its sample. The genes are TRBV6-5 and TRBJ1-2; D remains unclear. The CDR3 runs 13 residues. Between the trimmed V and J ends, which lost 2 bases and 7 bases, there was a span of 11 bases. Germline V gene sequence: CDR1 MNHEY, CDR2 SVGAGI. The CDR3 sequence: CASSYGSGSGYTF. CDR3 nucleotide sequence: TGTGCCAGCAGTTACGGGTCGGGGTCTGGCTACACCTTC.

This rearrangement joins TRBV6-1 to TRBJ2-3, with D possibly being TRBD2 (6 bases). The CDR3 covers 14 residues. Germline V gene sequence: CDR1 MNHNS, CDR2 SASEGT. V lost 0 bases and J 3 bases, leaving 7 bases between the germline ends. In nucleotides, the CDR3 is TGTGCCAGCAGTGAAGCGGGGGGTACAGATACGCAGTATTTT. As protein: CASSEAGGTDTQYF.

As regards this clone: The junction and the germline gene differ at one end; a read error may be behind it. The rearrangement uses TRBV5-6 and TRBJ2-7; perhaps TRBD1 as D (6 bases). The CDR3 is 11 residues long. CDR1 and CDR2 from the germline V gene are SGHDT and YYEEEE. The CDR3 region is CASSSRGLSHF. The CDR3 DNA reads TGTGCCAGCAGCTCCAGGGGTCTCTCACACTTC.

This clone has just a few counts. The chain carries TRBV15 and TRBJ1-4, with no clear D. The germline V gene has CDR1 LNHNV and CDR2 YYDKDF (reference sequence). Trimming left V 0 bases short and J 7 bases short, with 12 bases between. The CDR3 sequence is 15 residues long. This CDR3 is CATSRDRAEGEKLFF. The CDR3, as DNA: TGTGCCACCAGCAGAGATCGGGCGGAGGGTGAAAAACTGTTTTTT.

The chain combines TRBV7-3 with TRBJ1-2; a possible D gene is TRBD1 (5 bases). Germline values: CDR1 SGHTA, CDR2 FQGTGA. V lost 5 bases, J lost 8 bases, and 12 bases lay in between. This CDR3 has 12 residues. This CDR3 reads CASSPGIGGYTF. CDR3 DNA sequence: TGTGCCAGCAGCCCAGGGATAGGGGGCTACACCTTC.

The CDR3 sequence is CASSQWGEETQYF. The CDR3 nucleotides are TGTGCCAGCAGCCAATGGGGTGAAGAGACCCAGTACTTC. The chain joins TRBV5-4 to TRBJ2-5; D not certain. V was clipped by 4 bases and J by 3 bases, with 10 bases between them. Germline V CDR1 and CDR2: SGHNT, YYREEE (reference sequence). The CDR3 is 13 amino acids.

The rearrangement joins TRBV7-6 to TRBJ2-3; TRBD2 might be the D (6 bases). This CDR3 contains 15 residues. Germline loops: CDR1 SGHVS, CDR2 FNYEAQ. V dropped 1 base and J dropped 0 bases, with 8 bases sitting between them. Written as DNA, the CDR3 is TGTGCCAGCAGCTTAGTAGGGACTAGCACAGATACGCAGTATTTT. This codes for CASSLVGTSTDTQYF.

The DNA for the CDR3 is TGCAGCGTAGTCCCGGCTAGCGGGGGGGCGAGCTCCTACAATGAGCAGTTCTTC. Residues: CSVVPASGGASSYNEQFF. The V gene is TRBV29-1, the J gene TRBJ2-1, with 12 bases fitting TRBD2. Germline V gene sequence: CDR1 SQVTM, CDR2 ANQGSEA. CDR3 length: 18 residues. Losses at the gene ends were 6 bases for V and 0 bases for J; bases not matched to a gene: 12.

This clone was detected a few times. V is TRBV7-2 and J is TRBJ2-7; maybe TRBD2 (5 bases). This CDR3 has 12 amino acids. Germline values: CDR1 SGHTA, CDR2 FQGNSA. V was shortened by 5 bases and J by 7 bases, with 12 bases between the two germline ends. CDR3 loop: CASSLLPGEQYF. The CDR3 DNA reads as TGTGCCAGCAGCCTATTACCGGGAGAGCAGTACTTC.

The chain joins TRBV4-2 to TRBJ2-3, with D tentatively TRBD1 or TRBD2 (6 bases each). Trimming left V 4 bases short and J 2 bases short, with 16 bases between. The germline V gene encodes CDR1 LGHNA and CDR2 YNFKEQ. CDR3 length equals 16 residues. CDR3 residues: CASSPEGVAATDTQYF. In DNA, the CDR3 is TGTGCCAGCAGCCCCGAGGGGGTAGCGGCCACAGATACGCAGTATTTT.

The V and J genes are TRBV4-1 and TRBJ2-3, with 7 bases matching TRBD1. CDR1 is MGHRA and CDR2 is YSYEKL in the germline V gene. This CDR3 contains 16 residues. Germline trimming cut 4 bases from V and 2 bases from J; bases unmatched to any gene: 9. DNA of the CDR3: TGCGCCAGCAGCCGCGGACAGGCAGACCCCACAGATACGCAGTATTTT. Residues: CASSRGQADPTDTQYF.

This chain uses TRBV11-3 with TRBJ2-1, with D perhaps being TRBD1 or TRBD2 (5 bases each). The germline V gene has CDR1 SGHNT and CDR2 YENEEA. V was trimmed by 4 bases and J by 6 bases, leaving 10 bases between them. The CDR3 length is 13 residues. The CDR3, as DNA: TGTGCCAGCAGCTCGGGACCTCTCAATGAGCAGTTCTTC. Translation: CASSSGPLNEQFF.

The chain joins TRBV11-3 to TRBJ2-1; D ambiguous. The CDR3 covers 12 residues. V dropped 1 base and J dropped 10 bases, with 8 bases sitting between them. Germline V lookup: CDR1 SGHNT, CDR2 YENEEA. The CDR3 sequence is CASSLVRHEQFF. CDR3 nucleotides: TGTGCCAGCAGCTTAGTGCGACACGAGCAGTTCTTC. The entire variable domain, with the rest obtained from reference TRBV11-3 and TRBJ2-1, is as follows: EAGVVQSPRYKIIEKKQPVAFWCNPISGHNTLYWYLQNLGQGPELLIRYENEEAVDDSQLPKDRFSAERLKGVDSTLKIQPAELGDSAVYLCASSLVRHEQFFGPGTRLTVL.

The chain links TRBV4-2 to TRBJ1-1, with D unresolved. The CDR3 is made up of 16 amino acids. Per germline, CDR1 LGHNA and CDR2 YNFKEQ. V was shortened by 7 bases and J by 1 base, with 19 bases between the two germline ends. The CDR3 nucleotides read TGTGCCAGCACTTCCCCGGCCCGAACAGCGAACACTGAAGCTTTCTTT. It translates to CASTSPARTANTEAFF.

This clone was seen a single time. The V and J genes are TRBV6-1 and TRBJ2-1; 10 bases are a match to TRBD2. The CDR3 consists of 18 residues. Germline V lookup: CDR1 MNHNS, CDR2 SASEGT. Trimming took 4 bases from V and 8 from J; bases not matched to a gene: 17. CDR3 nucleotide sequence: TGTGCCAGCAGTGTCCAGTTAATCGCTAGCGGGGGAGGGGATGAGCAGTTCTTC. As protein: CASSVQLIASGGGDEQFF.

Only a few counts were recorded for this clone. The J gene is TRBJ1-1, the V gene TRBV7-8; D unclear. From germline, CDR1 is SGHVS and CDR2 FQNEAQ. With 5 bases removed from V and 5 bases from J, the gap between germline ends came to 9 bases. The CDR3 sequence is 12 residues long. The CDR3 nucleotides are TGTGCCAGCAGCAAATATGGGACTGAAGCTTTCTTT. This translates into CASSKYGTEAFF.

The rearrangement joins TRBV14 to TRBJ1-2; 8 positions agree with TRBD1. Looked up from germline, CDR1 is SGHDN and CDR2 is FVKESK. This CDR3 is 15 amino acids long. V was clipped by 6 bases and J by 3 bases; unmatched bases: 9. The CDR3 nucleotides are TGTGCCAGCAGAAGTGGACAGGGCCTAGACTATGGCTACACCTTC. This gives the protein CASRSGQGLDYGYTF.

The rearrangement links TRBV27 to TRBJ2-2, with 7 bases matching TRBD1. Germline CDR1 is MNHEY and CDR2 is SMNVEV (reference sequence). The CDR3 runs to 14 residues. After removal of 5 bases from V and 5 bases from J, the junction contained 5 bases not matched to a gene. CDR3 sequence: CASSHRGRTGELFF. CDR3 nucleotide sequence: TGTGCCAGCAGTCACAGGGGAAGAACCGGGGAGCTGTTTTTT.

This chain joins TRBV6-5 and TRBJ1-1; 9 positions agree with TRBD1. The CDR3 sequence is 15 residues long. Germline V CDR1 and CDR2: MNHEY, SVGAGI. With 6 bases clipped from V and 6 bases from J, the junction kept 11 bases outside the gene matches. CDR3 region: CASSLTGGLGAEAFF. CDR3 DNA: TGTGCCAGCAGCTTAACAGGGGGCCTCGGCGCTGAAGCTTTCTTT.

The chain has TRBV18 and TRBJ2-4; TRBD1 matches 7 bases. V gave up 6 bases and J gave up 0 bases; unmatched junction bases: 5. The CDR3 consists of 15 residues. Germline loops: CDR1 KGHSH, CDR2 LQKENI. CDR3 bases: TGTGCCAGCTCCCTACAGGGGAAAGCCAAAAACATTCAGTACTTC. Translating gives CASSLQGKAKNIQYF.

This clone was seen only once. This chain links TRBV6-5 with TRBJ2-1; perhaps TRBD1 as D (6 bases). CDR3 length equals 15 residues. V dropped 6 bases and J dropped 3 bases, with 15 bases sitting between them. CDR1 is MNHEY and CDR2 is SVGAGI in the germline V gene. Here the CDR3 DNA reads TGTGCCAGCAGAAGGTTCAACAGGGACTACAATGAGCAGTTCTTC. It encodes CASRRFNRDYNEQFF.

J is TRBJ2-3 and V is TRBV5-4; 7 bases fit TRBD1. Unmatched junction bases numbered 10, after V lost 4 bases and J lost 2 bases. Germline V gives CDR1 SGHNT, CDR2 YYREEE (reference sequence). The CDR3 covers 16 residues. This CDR3 reads CASSRDSTYPTDTQYF. The CDR3 DNA reads TGTGCCAGCAGCAGGGACAGTACATATCCCACAGATACGCAGTATTTT.

The rearrangement links TRBV7-6 to TRBJ1-1; D unresolved. Germline values: CDR1 SGHVS, CDR2 FNYEAQ. The V end was cut by 1 base, the J end by 4 bases, with 7 bases between. This CDR3 is built from 13 residues. The CDR3 DNA reads TGTGCCAGCAGCTTAGGAGAGTTCACTGAAGCTTTCTTT. As protein: CASSLGEFTEAFF. The whole variable domain, remainder taken from reference TRBV7-6 and TRBJ1-1, is GAGVSQSPRYKVTKRGQDVALRCDPISGHVSLYWYRQALGQGPEFLTYFNYEAQQDKSGLPNDRFSAERPEGSISTLTIQRTEQRDSAMYRCASSLGEFTEAFFGQGTRLTVV.

This clone was seen once. The chain has TRBV7-2 and TRBJ2-1, with 11 bases that match TRBD2. Germline values: CDR1 SGHTA, CDR2 FQGNSA. V trimming: 3 bases; J trimming: 7 bases; junction bases outside the gene matches: 5. The CDR3 consists of 15 residues. The CDR3 is CASSFLAGGQNEQFF. The CDR3 DNA sequence: TGTGCCAGCAGCTTTTTAGCGGGGGGGCAAAATGAGCAGTTCTTC. Together with reference TRBV7-2 and TRBJ2-1, the CDR3 gives the full variable domain: GAGVSQSPSNKVTEKGKDVELRCDPISGHTALYWYRQSLGQGLEFLIYFQGNSAPDKSGLPSDRFSAERTGGSVSTLTIQRTQQEDSAVYLCASSFLAGGQNEQFFGPGTRLTVL.

The chain couples TRBV10-3 to TRBJ2-2, with TRBD1 matching 7 bases. The CDR3 is 14 residues long. Unmatched junction bases numbered 9, after V lost 7 bases and J lost 7 bases. Germline CDR1 ENHRY, CDR2 SYGVKD. The CDR3 region has the DNA TGTGCCATCAAACCAGGGGGAGTGGACGGGGAGCTGTTTTTT. Amino acid sequence: CAIKPGGVDGELFF.